These 27 T cell receptor beta chains were sequenced from one sample in a study of blood T cell repertoires in COVID-19. Profiling relied on immunoSEQ multiplex PCR, and the TCRdb table lists in-frame clones only, not all of them. Among 70,000 or so clones listed, around nine tenths were seen once. Sequenced: peripheral blood. These TCRs come from a human donor in a cohort sampled during active COVID-19.

The chain carries TRBV24-1 and TRBJ1-4; 8 bases are a match to TRBD1. Germline CDR1 and CDR2: KGHDR and SFDVKD. Losses at the gene ends were 4 bases for V and 7 bases for J; bases not matched to a gene: 16. The CDR3 totals 18 residues. As DNA, the CDR3 is TGTGCCACCAGTGACCCCCGGGGCCAGGGGGCGAACGGTGAAAAACTGTTTTTT. Translating gives CATSDPRGQGANGEKLFF.

The chain employs TRBV12-3 or TRBV12-4 and TRBJ1-2; the D gene is possibly TRBD1 (5 bases). The CDR3 covers 13 residues. V was cut by 7 bases and J by 6 bases, with 15 bases left in between. CDR3 sequence (DNA): TGTGCCAGCACCGGGACGGGGGACGATGGCTACACCTTC. It is translated as CASTGTGDDGYTF.

The rearrangement uses TRBV28 and TRBJ1-2; 7 bases line up with TRBD1. The V and J ends lost 3 bases and 3 bases, in that order; junction bases with no gene match: 7. This CDR3 comprises 15 residues. Looked up from germline, CDR1 is MDHEN and CDR2 is SYDVKM. CDR3 amino acids: CASSFDRAPYYGYTF. The CDR3 region has the DNA TGTGCCAGCAGTTTTGACAGGGCCCCATACTATGGCTACACCTTC.

V gene TRBV28 combines with J gene TRBJ2-2; D remains ambiguous. CDR3 length: 14 residues. Trimming removed 10 bases from V and 0 bases from J, with 12 bases in between. The germline V gene encodes CDR1 MDHEN and CDR2 SYDVKM. CDR3 region: CATQLPSNTGELFF. CDR3 in DNA: TGTGCCACCCAGTTACCCTCGAACACCGGGGAGCTGTTTTTT.

This clone was picked up one time. V gene TRBV19 combines with J gene TRBJ1-1; D gene uncertain. The V gene's germline CDR1 is LNHDA and CDR2 SQIVND (reference sequence). With 3 bases removed from V and 1 base from J, the gap between germline ends came to 15 bases. The CDR3 loop spans 16 amino acids. CDR3 loop: CASSIRFYAGNTEAFF. CDR3 bases: TGTGCCAGTAGTATCCGGTTTTATGCGGGGAACACTGAAGCTTTCTTT. Supplemented by reference TRBV19 and TRBJ1-1, the full variable domain reads DGGITQSPKYLFRKEGQNVTLSCEQNLNHDAMYWYRQDPGQGLRLIYYSQIVNDFQKGDIAEGYSVSREKKESFPLTVTSAQKNPTAFYLCASSIRFYAGNTEAFFGQGTRLTVV.

The V gene is TRBV15, the J gene TRBJ2-7, with a possible D match to TRBD1 (5 bases). The CDR3 spans 16 residues. The germline V gene has CDR1 LNHNV and CDR2 YYDKDF (reference sequence). V lost 0 bases and J 1 base, leaving 13 bases between the germline ends. The CDR3 region is CATSRDRQGPSYEQYF. The CDR3 DNA sequence: TGTGCCACCAGCAGAGATCGCCAGGGTCCTTCCTACGAGCAGTACTTC.

The chain combines TRBV12-3 or TRBV12-4 with TRBJ2-2, with 7 bases lining up with TRBD1. The CDR3 spans 12 residues. V was pared by 7 bases and J by 8 bases, with 4 bases of the junction left unmatched. Here the CDR3 reads CASNKGAGELFF. CDR3 DNA sequence: TGTGCCAGCAATAAGGGGGCTGGGGAGCTGTTTTTT.

The gene calls are TRBV11-2 and TRBJ2-7; D gene ambiguous. V was cut by 3 bases and J by 2 bases, with 11 bases left in between. CDR1 SGHAT and CDR2 FQNNGV come from the germline V gene. The CDR3 loop spans 14 amino acids. CDR3 sequence (DNA): TGTGCCAGCAGCTTGACAAGCATCCCCTACGAGCAGTACTTC. Translated, it gives CASSLTSIPYEQYF. Based on the CDR3 plus reference TRBV11-2 and TRBJ2-7, the full variable domain is EAGVAQSPRYKIIEKRQSVAFWCNPISGHATLYWYQQILGQGPKLLIQFQNNGVVDDSQLPKDRFSAERLKGVDSTLKIQPAKLEDSAVYLCASSLTSIPYEQYFGPGTRLTVT.

The chain employs TRBV4-2 and TRBJ1-1, with D perhaps matching TRBD1 (6 bases). This CDR3 is 16 amino acids long. Germline CDR1 and CDR2: LGHNA and YNFKEQ. With 0 bases removed from V and 1 base from J, the gap between germline ends came to 12 bases. The CDR3 sequence: CASSQEEVGGNTEAFF. DNA of the CDR3: TGTGCCAGCAGCCAAGAGGAGGTAGGGGGGAACACTGAAGCTTTCTTT.

The V call is TRBV4-2, the J call TRBJ2-7, with D unclear. The CDR3 contains 13 residues. The V gene's germline CDR1 is LGHNA and CDR2 YNFKEQ. The V end was cut by 4 bases, the J end by 1 base, with 8 bases between. CDR3 protein: CASSPRYSYEQYF. CDR3 coding DNA: TGTGCCAGCAGCCCCCGCTATTCCTACGAGCAGTACTTC.

This rearrangement joins TRBV11-2 to TRBJ2-6; D is possibly TRBD2 (7 bases). Trimming removed 1 base at V and 0 bases at J, with 16 bases between. CDR1 and CDR2 (germline): SGHAT, FQNNGV. The CDR3 extends over 19 amino acids. The CDR3: CASSLGPGGFTSGANVLTF. In nucleotides, the CDR3 is TGTGCCAGCAGCTTAGGTCCGGGGGGCTTCACCTCTGGGGCCAACGTCCTGACTTTC.

V is TRBV7-8 and J is TRBJ2-7; 10 bases align to TRBD1. The CDR3 is 15 residues long. Germline V gene data show CDR1 as SGHVS and CDR2 as FQNEAQ. Trimming took 5 bases from V and 1 from J; bases not matched to a gene: 5. The CDR3 bases are TGTGCCAGCAGCATAGACAGGGGGCAATCCTACGAGCAGTACTTC. Translation: CASSIDRGQSYEQYF.

The chain couples TRBV27 to TRBJ2-7; a possible D gene is TRBD2 (6 bases). The CDR3 spans 15 residues. Germline V gene lookup returns CDR1 MNHEY and CDR2 SMNVEV (reference sequence). The V and J ends lost 5 bases and 2 bases respectively, with 16 bases between them. CDR3 sequence reads: CASSLKGEVAYEQYF. The CDR3 nucleotides are TGTGCCAGCAGTCTAAAAGGGGAGGTAGCCTACGAGCAGTACTTC.

This chain joins TRBV11-2 and TRBJ1-1; 8 bases match TRBD1. There are 16 residues in the CDR3. CDR1 is SGHAT and CDR2 is FQNNGV in the germline V gene. The ends lost 6 bases at V and 1 base at J; junction bases unmatched: 10. CDR3 protein: CASSTHRGWENTEAFF. The DNA of the CDR3 is TGTGCCAGCAGTACGCACAGGGGGTGGGAGAACACTGAAGCTTTCTTT.

This chain joins TRBV5-1 and TRBJ2-7; 8 bases fit TRBD1. J gave up 3 bases and V 4 bases, and 9 bases lay outside the gene matches. The CDR3 loop spans 15 amino acids. CDR1 SGHRS and CDR2 YFSETQ come from the germline V gene. The CDR3 region has the DNA TGCGCCAGCAGCGCACTCCCGGGACAGGTCTACGAGCAGTACTTC. This encodes CASSALPGQVYEQYF.

The chain joins TRBV9 to TRBJ2-7, with 7 bases identical to TRBD1. V gave up 3 bases and J gave up 2 bases; unmatched junction bases: 5. There are 14 residues in the CDR3. Germline CDR1 and CDR2: SGDLS and YYNGEE. The CDR3 loop is CASSAWDSPYEQYF. DNA of the CDR3: TGTGCCAGCAGCGCCTGGGACAGTCCCTACGAGCAGTACTTC.

This chain links TRBV11-1 with TRBJ2-7; D ambiguous. The CDR3 extends over 12 amino acids. V lost 0 bases to trimming and J lost 4 bases, with 4 bases between them. From germline, CDR1 is SGHAT and CDR2 FQDESV (reference sequence). CDR3 sequence (DNA): TGTGCCAGCAGCTTAGCATCGTACGAGCAGTACTTC. This encodes CASSLASYEQYF.

The J gene is TRBJ2-7, the V gene TRBV19, with D perhaps TRBD2 (6 bases). CDR1 is LNHDA and CDR2 is SQIVND in the germline V gene (reference sequence). The CDR3 consists of 11 residues. Trimming left V 7 bases short and J 7 bases short, with 11 bases between. For the CDR3, the DNA is TGTGCCAGTAAAGCGGCGGGGGAGCAGTACTTC. This gives the protein CASKAAGEQYF. The full variable domain, with the rest looked up from reference TRBV19 and TRBJ2-7, is DGGITQSPKYLFRKEGQNVTLSCEQNLNHDAMYWYRQDPGQGLRLIYYSQIVNDFQKGDIAEGYSVSREKKESFPLTVTSAQKNPTAFYLCASKAAGEQYFGPGTRLTVT.

V usage is TRBV5-3 and J usage is TRBJ1-6; D call uncertain. TRBV5-3 is noted as an ORF with a role that remains uncertain. This CDR3 region has 14 residues. The V end was cut by 8 bases, the J end by 7 bases, with 16 bases between. The CDR3 nucleotides are TGTGCCAGTATGATTGAGACTTGGAATTCACCCCTCCACTTT. This gives the protein CASMIETWNSPLHF.

The table lists this clone with a count of one. The J gene is TRBJ1-5, the V gene TRBV9, with 7 bases aligning to TRBD1. The CDR3 has 18 amino acids. CDR1 and CDR2 from the germline V gene are SGDLS and YYNGEE. V shed 6 bases and J 0 bases; nucleotides not matched to a gene: 15. CDR3 in DNA: TGTGCCAGCACCACTCAGGACAGGAAAGATTATAGCAATCAGCCCCAGCATTTT. It codes for CASTTQDRKDYSNQPQHF.

This clone came up a few times. This chain joins TRBV7-2 and TRBJ1-1; D unresolved. The length of the CDR3 is 12 residues. Germline V CDR1 and CDR2: SGHTA, FQGNSA. The V end was cut by 4 bases, the J end by 4 bases, with 7 bases between. The CDR3 loop is CASSSGLTEAFF. In nucleotides, the CDR3 is TGTGCCAGCAGCTCAGGACTCACTGAAGCTTTCTTT.

The V and J genes are TRBV5-1 and TRBJ2-7, with 9 bases matching TRBD1. The CDR3 runs 15 residues. Germline values: CDR1 SGHRS, CDR2 YFSETQ. The trim removed 1 base at V and 3 bases at J, leaving 5 bases unmatched. CDR3 amino acids: CASSLRTGAYYEQYF. The CDR3 DNA is TGCGCCAGCAGCTTGAGGACAGGGGCCTACTACGAGCAGTACTTC.

The count of this clone is one. This chain links TRBV2 with TRBJ1-1, with 10 bases lining up with TRBD1. CDR3 length: 15 residues. Per the germline V gene, CDR1 is SNHLY and CDR2 is FYNNEI. V was clipped by 7 bases and J by 7 bases; unmatched bases: 12. DNA of the CDR3: TGTGCCAGCATTAAAGCCCCGACAGGGGGCATTGAAGCTTTCTTT. It codes for CASIKAPTGGIEAFF.

The chain recombines TRBV3-1 (or the pseudogene TRBV3-2) with TRBJ1-2, with TRBD1 matching 8 bases. Germline V gene sequence: CDR1 LGHDT, CDR2 YNNKEL (reference sequence). Unmatched junction bases numbered 3, after V lost 5 bases and J lost 7 bases. This CDR3 region has 12 residues. This CDR3 reads CASSITGGGYTF. DNA of the CDR3: TGTGCCAGCAGCATAACAGGGGGTGGCTACACCTTC.

J is TRBJ2-3 and V is TRBV4-2, with 11 bases fitting TRBD2. V was clipped by 0 bases and J by 5 bases; unmatched bases: 10. CDR1 is LGHNA, CDR2 YNFKEQ, per germline. This CDR3 is 18 amino acids long. The CDR3 region has the DNA TGTGCCAGCAGCCAAGACCCTAGCGGGGGGTTCGAAGGAGATACGCAGTATTTT. Its protein is CASSQDPSGGFEGDTQYF.

The chain links TRBV6-5 to TRBJ2-3; tentatively, D is TRBD2 (6 bases). Germline loops: CDR1 MNHEY, CDR2 SVGAGI. The length of the CDR3 is 14 residues. Trimming removed 5 bases at V and 4 bases at J, with 13 bases between. The CDR3 DNA is TGTGCCAGCAGTCTGCCTGGGGGGTCAGATACGCAGTATTTT. It encodes CASSLPGGSDTQYF.

The rearrangement joins TRBV11-2 to TRBJ2-2; 8 nucleotides agree with TRBD1. The ends lost 6 bases at V and 6 bases at J; junction bases unmatched: 15. Germline V gene sequence: CDR1 SGHAT, CDR2 FQNNGV. The CDR3 has 17 residues. As DNA, the CDR3 is TGTGCCAGCAGTCGACCACTGACAGGGGAGTACGCCGGGGAGCTGTTTTTT. This encodes CASSRPLTGEYAGELFF. Complete variable domain (other parts from reference TRBV11-2 and TRBJ2-2): EAGVAQSPRYKIIEKRQSVAFWCNPISGHATLYWYQQILGQGPKLLIQFQNNGVVDDSQLPKDRFSAERLKGVDSTLKIQPAKLEDSAVYLCASSRPLTGEYAGELFFGEGSRLTVL.